A selection of T cell receptor beta chains follows, all from one sample in a study of shared clonotypes between healthy human individuals. Sequencing used immunoSEQ multiplex PCR; TCRdb keeps in-frame clones, though not all of them. The table has roughly 520,000 clones, more than 95% seen once. The sequenced material came from naive CD4+ T cells sorted from blood. All receptors come from a woman aged 30 to 39 in good health. Each CDR3 is given with its conserved first and last residue. Each record gives: clone size, J gene, V gene, D gene, CDR3 DNA, CDR3 protein. A D gene is named only where the DNA matches it firmly. Size tells how often a clone was seen (once, few, many) or the class of an expanded clone, and some rows leave it out.

abundance: NA
j_gene: TRBJ2-1
v_gene: TRBV7-9
d_gene: TRBD1
CDR3nt: TGTGCCAGCAGCTGGACCACAGGGGGCTTAGATGAGCAGTTCTTC
CDR3aa: CASSWTTGGLDEQFF

abundance: NA
j_gene: TRBJ2-1
v_gene: TRBV28
d_gene: TRBD2
CDR3nt: TGTGCCAGCAGTTATGCGGGAGCGGGTCCGGGCAATGAGCAGTTCTTC
CDR3aa: CASSYAGAGPGNEQFF

abundance: NA
j_gene: TRBJ1-1
v_gene: TRBV6-6
d_gene: NA
CDR3nt: TGTGCCAGCAGTTATGGGGGATGGACTGAAGCTTTCTTT
CDR3aa: CASSYGGWTEAFF

abundance: NA
j_gene: TRBJ2-3
v_gene: TRBV14
d_gene: NA
CDR3nt: TGTGCCAGCAGCCAAGATTTTGTCCGAGCGCAGTATTTT
CDR3aa: CASSQDFVRAQYF

abundance: NA
j_gene: TRBJ2-5
v_gene: TRBV5-1
d_gene: TRBD1
CDR3nt: TGCGCCAGCAGCAGACCGGTTGGAACAGGGGCTACAGAGACCCAGTACTTC
CDR3aa: CASSRPVGTGATETQYF

abundance: NA
j_gene: TRBJ2-5
v_gene: TRBV30
d_gene: NA
CDR3nt: TGTGCCTGGAGCAAAGCCTCAGGGACCCAGTACTTC
CDR3aa: CAWSKASGTQYF

abundance: NA
j_gene: TRBJ1-5
v_gene: TRBV19
d_gene: NA
CDR3nt: TGTGCCAGTAGTAAAAAGGGGGTCGTCGGCAATCAGCCCCAGCATTTT
CDR3aa: CASSKKGVVGNQPQHF

abundance: NA
j_gene: TRBJ2-5
v_gene: TRBV4-1
d_gene: NA
CDR3nt: TGCGCCAGCAGCCCTACCTCGACGGAGACCCAGTACTTC
CDR3aa: CASSPTSTETQYF

abundance: NA
j_gene: TRBJ2-7
v_gene: TRBV19
d_gene: NA
CDR3nt: TGTGCCAGTAGTACATCTAGGACGACAAACTACGAGCAGTACTTC
CDR3aa: CASSTSRTTNYEQYF

abundance: NA
j_gene: TRBJ2-3
v_gene: TRBV7-9
d_gene: NA
CDR3nt: TGTGCCAGCAGCTTTTGGGATTTTTTCACAGATACGCAGTATTTT
CDR3aa: CASSFWDFFTDTQYF

abundance: NA
j_gene: TRBJ1-1
v_gene: TRBV6-6
d_gene: NA
CDR3nt: TGTGCCAGCAGTCTTGAGGGGACGGAAGCTTTCTTT
CDR3aa: CASSLEGTEAFF

abundance: NA
j_gene: TRBJ1-3
v_gene: TRBV7-3
d_gene: NA
CDR3nt: TGTGCCAGCAGCTTTCTTCGACAGCTCTCTGGAAACACCATATATTTT
CDR3aa: CASSFLRQLSGNTIYF

abundance: NA
j_gene: TRBJ2-3
v_gene: TRBV19
d_gene: NA
CDR3nt: TGTGCCAGTAGTATAGGACTAGTAGGGGATACGCAGTATTTT
CDR3aa: CASSIGLVGDTQYF

abundance: NA
j_gene: TRBJ1-5
v_gene: TRBV9
d_gene: NA
CDR3nt: TGTGCCAGCAGCTCGGAACAGGGTTTGCATCAGCCCCAGCATTTT
CDR3aa: CASSSEQGLHQPQHF

abundance: NA
j_gene: TRBJ2-5
v_gene: TRBV28
d_gene: TRBD2
CDR3nt: TGTGCCAGCAGTTTGGCGGCGGGAGTAGAGACCCAGTACTTC
CDR3aa: CASSLAAGVETQYF

abundance: NA
j_gene: TRBJ2-7
v_gene: TRBV6-1
d_gene: NA
CDR3nt: TGTGCCAGCAGTGAATTCGAGCAGTACTTC
CDR3aa: CASSEFEQYF

abundance: NA
j_gene: TRBJ2-1
v_gene: TRBV29-1
d_gene: NA
CDR3nt: TGCAGCGTTGGGAGGAGCCCGGGGCGAAGCTCCTACAATGAGCAGTTCTTC
CDR3aa: CSVGRSPGRSSYNEQFF

abundance: NA
j_gene: TRBJ2-7
v_gene: TRBV29-1
d_gene: TRBD1
CDR3nt: TGCAGCGTTGACGGCCCGGGACAGGGCTACGAGCAGTACTTC
CDR3aa: CSVDGPGQGYEQYF

abundance: NA
j_gene: TRBJ2-6
v_gene: TRBV27
d_gene: NA
CDR3nt: TGTGCCACCAGGTCCGGTTCTGGGGCCAACGTCCTGACTTTC
CDR3aa: CATRSGSGANVLTF

abundance: NA
j_gene: TRBJ1-1
v_gene: TRBV10-3
d_gene: NA
CDR3nt: TGTGCCATCAGGGCGACCCAAATCAGGTCAATGGACACTGAAGCTTTCTTT
CDR3aa: CAIRATQIRSMDTEAFF

abundance: NA
j_gene: TRBJ1-2
v_gene: TRBV2
d_gene: TRBD1
CDR3nt: TGTGCCAGCACCACCGACAGGGACGTTAACTATGGCTACACCTTC
CDR3aa: CASTTDRDVNYGYTF

abundance: NA
j_gene: TRBJ2-4
v_gene: TRBV2
d_gene: TRBD2
CDR3nt: TGTGCCAGAGCTAGCGGGGGGCAAAACATTCAGTACTTC
CDR3aa: CARASGGQNIQYF

abundance: NA
j_gene: TRBJ2-7
v_gene: TRBV29-1
d_gene: TRBD1
CDR3nt: TGCAGCGTTGAAGATCCCAGGGGGCTCAACGAGCAGTACTTC
CDR3aa: CSVEDPRGLNEQYF

abundance: once
j_gene: TRBJ1-5
v_gene: TRBV19
d_gene: TRBD1
CDR3nt: TGTGCCAGTAGTATAGGACAGGGGCTCGGACAGCCCCAGCATTTT
CDR3aa: CASSIGQGLGQPQHF

abundance: NA
j_gene: TRBJ2-7
v_gene: TRBV23-1
d_gene: TRBD2
CDR3nt: TGCGCCAGCAGTCAATCGTTGTTAGCGGGAGCCTTCTACGAGCAGTACTTC
CDR3aa: CASSQSLLAGAFYEQYF

abundance: NA
j_gene: TRBJ1-5
v_gene: TRBV4-2
d_gene: NA
CDR3nt: TGTGCCAGCAGCCTTCATTCGGCAGGGAGTGACCAGCCCCAGCATTTT
CDR3aa: CASSLHSAGSDQPQHF

abundance: NA
j_gene: TRBJ2-5
v_gene: TRBV28
d_gene: NA
CDR3nt: TGTGCCAGCAGTTTATTCGGCGGGTACGGTAGAAAAGAGACCCAGTACTTC
CDR3aa: CASSLFGGYGRKETQYF

abundance: once
j_gene: TRBJ2-1
v_gene: TRBV5-1
d_gene: NA
CDR3nt: TGCGCCAGCAGCTTGTCACTAATCAATGAGCAGTTCTTC
CDR3aa: CASSLSLINEQFF

abundance: NA
j_gene: TRBJ1-1
v_gene: TRBV18
d_gene: NA
CDR3nt: TGTGCCAGCTCACCGGTGGCGAACACTGAAGCTTTCTTT
CDR3aa: CASSPVANTEAFF

abundance: once
j_gene: TRBJ1-3
v_gene: TRBV18
d_gene: NA
CDR3nt: TGTGCCAGCTCAGCACAGGGAGGAGGAAACTCTGGAAACACCATATATTTT
CDR3aa: CASSAQGGGNSGNTIYF

abundance: NA
j_gene: TRBJ2-5
v_gene: TRBV29-1
d_gene: NA
CDR3nt: TGCAGCGTGTTCAGACAGCTCCAAGAGACCCAGTACTTC
CDR3aa: CSVFRQLQETQYF